This T cell receptor (beta chain) was found in a study of blood T cells in healthy people across ages. As for this clonotype: The antigen remains unidentified.

Study-level points and caveats: Reliance upon unsorted PBMCs precluded definitive naive versus antigen-experienced comparison. Estimates based on one million T cells were treated as lower bounds. TCR beta diversity correlated strongly with naive T cell percentage.

Trimming cost V 3 bases and J 4 bases, with 9 bases left between them. This CDR3 comprises 13 residues. The germline CDR1 and CDR2 sequences are SGHTA and FQGTGA. It was with a sample-barcoded 5' primer and a J-beta primer mix that a second PCR of roughly 7 to 11 cycles was run. Each of the cDNA molecules was tagged by a template-switch adaptor with 12 random nucleotides. TCRdb passed the 5' RACE reads through MiXCR, listing each CDR3 protein once. The top ten hold approximately 22% of the sample, which has 1.8 million or so distinct CDR3 sequences, around 40% seen once. This clonotype originated in a human donor in good health. The specimen was blood. The chain joins TRBV7-3 to TRBJ1-2; D is unclear. DNA for the CDR3: TGTGCCAGCAGCTTTAGCCCCGGCTATGGCTACACCTTC. Protein product: CASSFSPGYGYTF.